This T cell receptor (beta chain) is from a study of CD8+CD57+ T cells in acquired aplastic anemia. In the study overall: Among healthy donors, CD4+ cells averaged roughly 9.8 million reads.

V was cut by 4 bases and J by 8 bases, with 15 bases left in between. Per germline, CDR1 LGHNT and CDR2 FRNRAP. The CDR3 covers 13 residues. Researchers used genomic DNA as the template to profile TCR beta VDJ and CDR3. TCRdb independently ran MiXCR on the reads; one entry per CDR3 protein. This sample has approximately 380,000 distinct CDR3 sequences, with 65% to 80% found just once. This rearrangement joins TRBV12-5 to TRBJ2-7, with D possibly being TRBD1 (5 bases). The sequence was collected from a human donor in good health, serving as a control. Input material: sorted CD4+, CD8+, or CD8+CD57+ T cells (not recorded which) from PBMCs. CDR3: CASGSDDSLKQYF. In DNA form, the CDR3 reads TGTGCTAGTGGTTCCGACGACAGCCTCAAGCAGTACTTC. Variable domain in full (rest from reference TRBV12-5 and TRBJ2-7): DARVTQTPRHKVTEMGQEVTMRCQPILGHNTVFWYRQTMMQGLELLAYFRNRAPLDDSGMPKDRFSAEMPDATLATLKIQPSEPRDSAVYFCASGSDDSLKQYFGPGTRLTVT.